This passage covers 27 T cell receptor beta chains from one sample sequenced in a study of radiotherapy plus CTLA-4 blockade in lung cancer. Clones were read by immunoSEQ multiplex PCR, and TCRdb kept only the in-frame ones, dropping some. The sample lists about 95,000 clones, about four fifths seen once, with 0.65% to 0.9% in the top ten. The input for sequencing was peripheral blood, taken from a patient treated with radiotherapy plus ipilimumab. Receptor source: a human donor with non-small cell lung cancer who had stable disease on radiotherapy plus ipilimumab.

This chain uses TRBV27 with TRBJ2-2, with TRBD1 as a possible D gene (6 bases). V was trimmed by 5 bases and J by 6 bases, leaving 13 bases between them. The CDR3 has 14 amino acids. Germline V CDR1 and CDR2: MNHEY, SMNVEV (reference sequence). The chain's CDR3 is CASSATQGSGELFF. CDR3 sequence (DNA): TGTGCCAGCAGTGCAACCCAGGGGTCCGGGGAGCTGTTTTTT.

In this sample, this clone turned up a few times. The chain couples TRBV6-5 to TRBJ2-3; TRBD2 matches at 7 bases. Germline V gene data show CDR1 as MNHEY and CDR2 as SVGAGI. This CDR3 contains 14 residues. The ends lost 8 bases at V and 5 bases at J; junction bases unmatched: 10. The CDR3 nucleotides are TGTGCCAGCCGTTTTACGGGAGGAAGAGATACGCAGTATTTT. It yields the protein CASRFTGGRDTQYF.

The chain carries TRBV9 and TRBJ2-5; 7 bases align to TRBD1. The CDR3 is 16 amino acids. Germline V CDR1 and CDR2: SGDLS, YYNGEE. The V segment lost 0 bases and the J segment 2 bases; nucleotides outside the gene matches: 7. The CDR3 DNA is TGTGCCAGCAGCGTAGGGCCAGGGGGAGAACAAGAGACCCAGTACTTC. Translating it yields CASSVGPGGEQETQYF.

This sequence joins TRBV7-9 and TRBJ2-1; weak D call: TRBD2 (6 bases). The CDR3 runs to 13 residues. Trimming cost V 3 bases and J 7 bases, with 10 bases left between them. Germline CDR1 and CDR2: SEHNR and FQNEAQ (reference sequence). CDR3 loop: CASSFRGSNEQFF. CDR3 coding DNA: TGTGCCAGCAGCTTTCGGGGGTCTAATGAGCAGTTCTTC.

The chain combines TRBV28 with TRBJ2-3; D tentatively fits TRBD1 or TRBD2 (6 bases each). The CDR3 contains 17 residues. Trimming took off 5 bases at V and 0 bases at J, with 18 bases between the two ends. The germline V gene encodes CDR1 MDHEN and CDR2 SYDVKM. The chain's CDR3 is CASSPRGPITSTDTQYF. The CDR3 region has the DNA TGTGCCAGCAGTCCTCGGGGGCCCATTACTAGCACAGATACGCAGTATTTT.

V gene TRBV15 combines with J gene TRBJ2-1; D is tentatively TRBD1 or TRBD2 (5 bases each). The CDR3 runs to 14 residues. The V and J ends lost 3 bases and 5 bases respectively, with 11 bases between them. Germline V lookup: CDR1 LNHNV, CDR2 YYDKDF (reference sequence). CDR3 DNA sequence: TGTGCCACCAGCAGGGGGGAAAGGAACAATGAGCAGTTCTTC. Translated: CATSRGERNNEQFF.

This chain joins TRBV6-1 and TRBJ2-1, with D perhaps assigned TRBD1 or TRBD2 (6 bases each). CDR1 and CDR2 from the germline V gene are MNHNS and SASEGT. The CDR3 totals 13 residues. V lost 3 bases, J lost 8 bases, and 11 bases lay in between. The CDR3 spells CASSDGGRDEQFF. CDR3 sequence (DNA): TGTGCCAGCAGTGATGGGGGGCGGGATGAGCAGTTCTTC.

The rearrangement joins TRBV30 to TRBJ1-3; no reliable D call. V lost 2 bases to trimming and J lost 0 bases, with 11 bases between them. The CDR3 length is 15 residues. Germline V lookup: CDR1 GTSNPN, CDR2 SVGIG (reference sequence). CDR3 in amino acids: CAWSSTRSSGNTIYF. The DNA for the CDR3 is TGTGCCTGGAGTTCTACACGGAGCTCTGGAAACACCATATATTTT.

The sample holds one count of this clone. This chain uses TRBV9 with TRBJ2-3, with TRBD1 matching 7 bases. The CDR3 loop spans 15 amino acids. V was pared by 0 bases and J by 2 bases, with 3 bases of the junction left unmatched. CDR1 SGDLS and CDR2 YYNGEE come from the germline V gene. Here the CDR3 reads CASSVDGTDTDTQYF. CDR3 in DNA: TGTGCCAGCAGCGTAGATGGGACAGACACAGATACGCAGTATTTT.

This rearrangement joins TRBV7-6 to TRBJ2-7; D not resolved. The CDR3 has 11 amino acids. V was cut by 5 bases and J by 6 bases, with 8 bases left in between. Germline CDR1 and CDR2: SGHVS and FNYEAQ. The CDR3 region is CASSPLLEQYF. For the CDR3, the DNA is TGTGCCAGCAGCCCATTACTCGAGCAGTACTTC.

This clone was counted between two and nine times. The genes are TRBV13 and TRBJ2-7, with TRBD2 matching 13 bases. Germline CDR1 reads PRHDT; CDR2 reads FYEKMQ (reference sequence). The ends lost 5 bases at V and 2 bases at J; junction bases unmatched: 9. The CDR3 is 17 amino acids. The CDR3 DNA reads TGTGCCAGCAGCCTACTAGCGGGAGGGCCTACTACCTACGAGCAGTACTTC. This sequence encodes CASSLLAGGPTTYEQYF.

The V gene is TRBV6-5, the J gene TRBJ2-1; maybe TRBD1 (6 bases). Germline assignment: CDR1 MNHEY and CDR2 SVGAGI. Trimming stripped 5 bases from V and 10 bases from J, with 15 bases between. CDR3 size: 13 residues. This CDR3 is CASSLTGSLEQFF. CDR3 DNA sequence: TGTGCCAGCAGTCTTACAGGGTCACTAGAGCAGTTCTTC.

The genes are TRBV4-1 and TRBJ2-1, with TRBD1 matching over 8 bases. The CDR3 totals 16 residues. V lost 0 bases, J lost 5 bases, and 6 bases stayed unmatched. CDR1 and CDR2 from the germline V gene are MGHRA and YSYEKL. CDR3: CASSQDRDRSNNEQFF. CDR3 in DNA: TGCGCCAGCAGCCAAGATCGGGACAGGTCTAACAATGAGCAGTTCTTC.

The CDR3 here is CAWRPSGFLKTQYF. The CDR3 DNA is TGTGCCTGGAGACCCTCGGGCTTCTTAAAGACCCAGTACTTC. V gene TRBV30 combines with J gene TRBJ2-5; D is ambiguous. Per the germline V gene, CDR1 is GTSNPN and CDR2 is SVGIG (reference sequence). The CDR3 covers 14 residues. The V end lost 3 bases, the J end lost 6 bases, and 17 bases lay between the germline ends. Complete variable domain (other parts from reference TRBV30 and TRBJ2-5): SQTIHQWPATLVQPVGSPLSLECTVEGTSNPNLYWYRQAAGRGLQLLFYSVGIGQISSEVPQNLSASRPQDRQFILSSKKLLLSDSGFYLCAWRPSGFLKTQYFGPGTRLLVL.

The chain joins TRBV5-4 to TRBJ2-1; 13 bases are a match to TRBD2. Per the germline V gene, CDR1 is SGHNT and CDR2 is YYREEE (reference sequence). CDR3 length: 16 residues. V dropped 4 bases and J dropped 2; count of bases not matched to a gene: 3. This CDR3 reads CASSTGLAGAYNEQFF. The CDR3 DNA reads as TGTGCCAGCAGCACCGGACTAGCGGGGGCCTACAATGAGCAGTTCTTC.

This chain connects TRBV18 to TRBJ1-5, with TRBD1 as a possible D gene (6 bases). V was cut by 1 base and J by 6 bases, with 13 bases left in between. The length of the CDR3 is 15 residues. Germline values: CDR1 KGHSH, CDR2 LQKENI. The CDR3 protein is CASSPRSGEGQPQHF. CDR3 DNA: TGTGCCAGCTCACCACGTTCAGGGGAGGGTCAGCCCCAGCATTTT.

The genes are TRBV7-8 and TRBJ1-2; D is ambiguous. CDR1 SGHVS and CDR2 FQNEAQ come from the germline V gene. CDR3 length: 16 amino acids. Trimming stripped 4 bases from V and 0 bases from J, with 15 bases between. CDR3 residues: CASSSGLSGTNYGYTF. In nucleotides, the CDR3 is TGTGCCAGCAGCTCCGGTCTCTCTGGGACTAACTATGGCTACACCTTC.

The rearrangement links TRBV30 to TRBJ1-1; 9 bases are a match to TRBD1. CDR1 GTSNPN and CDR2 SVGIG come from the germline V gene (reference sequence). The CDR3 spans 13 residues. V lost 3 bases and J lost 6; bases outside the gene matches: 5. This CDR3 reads CAWRVTGGSEAFF. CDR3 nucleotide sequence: TGTGCCTGGAGGGTGACAGGGGGTTCTGAAGCTTTCTTT.

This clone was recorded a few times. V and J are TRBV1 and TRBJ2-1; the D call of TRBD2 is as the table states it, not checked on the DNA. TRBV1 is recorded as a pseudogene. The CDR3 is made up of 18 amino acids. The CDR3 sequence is CTSSQDDGAGARHNEQFF. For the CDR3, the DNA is TGCACCAGCAGCCAAGATGACGGGGCGGGGGCGCGTCACAATGAGCAGTTCTTC.

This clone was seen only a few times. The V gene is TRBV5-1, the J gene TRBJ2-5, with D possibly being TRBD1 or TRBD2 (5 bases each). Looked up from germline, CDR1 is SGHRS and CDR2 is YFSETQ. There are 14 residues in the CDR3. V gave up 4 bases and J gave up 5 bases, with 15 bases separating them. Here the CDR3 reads CASSPGSEGETQYF. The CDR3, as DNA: TGCGCCAGCAGCCCGGGGAGCGAGGGGGAGACCCAGTACTTC.

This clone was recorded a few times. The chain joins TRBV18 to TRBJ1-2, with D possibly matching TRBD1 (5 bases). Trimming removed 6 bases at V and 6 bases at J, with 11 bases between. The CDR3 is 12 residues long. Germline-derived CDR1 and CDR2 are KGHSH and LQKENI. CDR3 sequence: CASSTDIDGYTF. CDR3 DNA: TGTGCCAGCTCCACGGACATTGATGGCTACACCTTC.

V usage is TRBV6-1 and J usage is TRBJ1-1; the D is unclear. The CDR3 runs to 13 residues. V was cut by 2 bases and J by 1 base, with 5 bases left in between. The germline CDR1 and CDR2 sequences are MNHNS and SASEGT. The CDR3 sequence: CASSESRNTEAFF. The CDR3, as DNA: TGTGCCAGCAGTGAAAGCAGGAACACTGAAGCTTTCTTT.

The CDR3 DNA sequence: TGCGCCAGCCGACAGTACGCCCTTAGCACAGATACGCAGTATTTT. Its translation: CASRQYALSTDTQYF. V is TRBV10-2 and J is TRBJ2-3, with a weak D call TRBD1 (5 bases). CDR3 length equals 15 residues. Trimming shortened V by 8 bases and J by 0 bases, and 15 bases separated the two germline ends. Germline-derived CDR1 and CDR2 are WSHSY and SAAADI.

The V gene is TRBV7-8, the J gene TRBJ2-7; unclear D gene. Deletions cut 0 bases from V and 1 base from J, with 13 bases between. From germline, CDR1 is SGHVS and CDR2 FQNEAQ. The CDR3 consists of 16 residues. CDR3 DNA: TGTGCCAGCAGCTTAGCGATCGAAGGTCTTTCCTACGAGCAGTACTTC. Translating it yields CASSLAIEGLSYEQYF.

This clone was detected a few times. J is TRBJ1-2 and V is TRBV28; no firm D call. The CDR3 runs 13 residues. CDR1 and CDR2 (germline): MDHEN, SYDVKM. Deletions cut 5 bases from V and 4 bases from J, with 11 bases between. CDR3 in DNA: TGTGCCAGCAGTCGCCCGGGTAGCTATGGCTACACCTTC. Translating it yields CASSRPGSYGYTF.

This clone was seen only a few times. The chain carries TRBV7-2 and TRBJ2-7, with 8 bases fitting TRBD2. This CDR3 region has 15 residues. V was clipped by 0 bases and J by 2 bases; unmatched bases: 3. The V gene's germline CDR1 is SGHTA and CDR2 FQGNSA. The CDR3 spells CASSLASGATYEQYF. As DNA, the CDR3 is TGTGCCAGCAGCTTAGCTAGCGGGGCAACCTACGAGCAGTACTTC.

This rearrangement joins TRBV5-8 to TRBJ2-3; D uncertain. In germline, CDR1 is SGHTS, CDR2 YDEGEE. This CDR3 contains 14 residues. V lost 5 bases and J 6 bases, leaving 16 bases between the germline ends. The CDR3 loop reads CASSKAGSFDTQYF. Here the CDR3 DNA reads TGTGCCAGCAGTAAGGCCGGAAGTTTTGATACGCAGTATTTT.